The sequence of this TCR beta chain was determined in a study of Ad26.COV2.S vaccination and SARS-CoV-2 variants. The count of this clone is one. The length of the CDR3 is 15 residues. V lost 4 bases, J lost 1 base, and 9 bases lay in between. The germline gives CDR1 SGDLS, CDR2 YYNGEE. Produced via immunoSEQ multiplex PCR; TCRdb's table is partial and in-frame only. The profile shows more than 150,000 clones, around 88% of them singletons. The rearrangement joins TRBV9 to TRBJ2-6; D is unclear. This clonotype originated in a human donor who had recovered from COVID-19. The sequencing used peripheral blood, collected after recovery from COVID-19. In DNA, the CDR3 is TGTGCCAGCAGCCTTTCCGCTTCTGGGGCCAACGTCCTGACTTTC. Amino acid sequence: CASSLSASGANVLTF. The whole variable domain, filled in from reference TRBV9 and TRBJ2-6, reads DSGVTQTPKHLITATGQRVTLRCSPRSGDLSVYWYQQSLDQGLQFLIQYYNGEERAKGNILERFSAQQFPDLHSELNLSSLELGDSALYFCASSLSASGANVLTFGAGSRLTVL.